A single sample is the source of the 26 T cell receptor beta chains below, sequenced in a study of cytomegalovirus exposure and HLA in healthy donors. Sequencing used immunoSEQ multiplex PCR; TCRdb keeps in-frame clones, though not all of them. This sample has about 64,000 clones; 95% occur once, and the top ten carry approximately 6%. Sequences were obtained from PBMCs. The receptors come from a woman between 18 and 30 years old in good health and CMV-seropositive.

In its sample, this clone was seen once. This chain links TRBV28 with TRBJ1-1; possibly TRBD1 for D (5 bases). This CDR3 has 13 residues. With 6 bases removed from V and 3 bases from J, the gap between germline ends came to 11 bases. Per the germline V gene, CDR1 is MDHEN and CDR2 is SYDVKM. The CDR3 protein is CASSLQGYTEAFF. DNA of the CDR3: TGTGCCAGCAGCCTCCAGGGATACACTGAAGCTTTCTTT.

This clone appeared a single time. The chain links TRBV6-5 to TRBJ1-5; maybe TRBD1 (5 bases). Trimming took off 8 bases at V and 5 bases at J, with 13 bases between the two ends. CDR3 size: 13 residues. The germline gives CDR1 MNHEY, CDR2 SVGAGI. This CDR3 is CASGQGIYQPQHF. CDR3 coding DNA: TGTGCCAGCGGGCAGGGTATCTATCAGCCCCAGCATTTT.

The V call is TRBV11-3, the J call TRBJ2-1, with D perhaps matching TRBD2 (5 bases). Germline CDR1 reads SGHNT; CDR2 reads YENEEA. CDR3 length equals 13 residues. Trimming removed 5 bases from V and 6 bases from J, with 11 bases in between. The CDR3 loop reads CASSPTRANEQFF. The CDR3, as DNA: TGTGCCAGCAGCCCCACTAGAGCCAATGAGCAGTTCTTC.

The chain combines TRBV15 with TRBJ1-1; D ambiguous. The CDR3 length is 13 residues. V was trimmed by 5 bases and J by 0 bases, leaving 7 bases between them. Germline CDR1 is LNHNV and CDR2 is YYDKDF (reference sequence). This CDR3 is CATSGQMNTEAFF. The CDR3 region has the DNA TGTGCCACCAGCGGGCAAATGAACACTGAAGCTTTCTTT.

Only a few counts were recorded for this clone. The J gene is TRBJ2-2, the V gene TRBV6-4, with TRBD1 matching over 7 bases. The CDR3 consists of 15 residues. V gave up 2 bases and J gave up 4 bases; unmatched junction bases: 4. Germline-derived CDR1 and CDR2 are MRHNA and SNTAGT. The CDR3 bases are TGTGCCAGCAGTGACAAGGGGGCTAGCACCGGGGAGCTGTTTTTT. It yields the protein CASSDKGASTGELFF.

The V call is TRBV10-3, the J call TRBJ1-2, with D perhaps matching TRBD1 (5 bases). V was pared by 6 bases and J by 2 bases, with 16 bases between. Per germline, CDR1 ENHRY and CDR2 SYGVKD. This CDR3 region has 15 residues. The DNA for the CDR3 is TGTGCCATCAGGGGTGGTACAGGCCCGAACTATGGCTACACCTTC. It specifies CAIRGGTGPNYGYTF.

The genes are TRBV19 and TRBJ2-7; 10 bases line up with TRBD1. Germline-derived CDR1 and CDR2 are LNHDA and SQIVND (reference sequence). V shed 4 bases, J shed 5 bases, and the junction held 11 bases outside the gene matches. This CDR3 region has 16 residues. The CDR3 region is CASSTRQGAGVDEQYF. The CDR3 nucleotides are TGTGCCAGTAGTACCCGACAGGGGGCTGGAGTCGACGAGCAGTACTTC.

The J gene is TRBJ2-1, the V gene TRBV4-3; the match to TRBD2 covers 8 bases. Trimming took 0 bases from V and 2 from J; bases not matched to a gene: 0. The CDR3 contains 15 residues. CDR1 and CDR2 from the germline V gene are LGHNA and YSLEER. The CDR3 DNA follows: TGCGCCAGCAGCCAAGAAGCGGGGGCCTACAATGAGCAGTTCTTC. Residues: CASSQEAGAYNEQFF.

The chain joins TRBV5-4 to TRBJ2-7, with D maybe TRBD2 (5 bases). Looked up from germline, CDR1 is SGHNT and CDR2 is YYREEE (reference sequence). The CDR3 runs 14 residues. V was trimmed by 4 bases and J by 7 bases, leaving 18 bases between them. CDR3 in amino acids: CASSPGGGVGEQYF. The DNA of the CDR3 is TGTGCCAGCAGCCCAGGAGGTGGCGTGGGGGAGCAGTACTTC.

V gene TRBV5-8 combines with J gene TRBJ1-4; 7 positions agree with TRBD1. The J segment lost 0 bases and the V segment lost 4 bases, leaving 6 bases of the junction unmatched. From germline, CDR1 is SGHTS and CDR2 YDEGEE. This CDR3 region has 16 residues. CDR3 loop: CASSEGQAATNEKLFF. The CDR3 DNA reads TGTGCCAGCAGCGAAGGACAGGCAGCAACTAATGAAAAACTGTTTTTT.

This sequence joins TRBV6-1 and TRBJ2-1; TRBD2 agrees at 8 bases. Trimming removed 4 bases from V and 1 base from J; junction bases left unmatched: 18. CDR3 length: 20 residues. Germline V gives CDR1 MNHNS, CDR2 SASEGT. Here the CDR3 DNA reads TGTGCCAGCAGTGTATTGGGGCCGATAGCGGGGCAGACTTCCTACAATGAGCAGTTCTTC. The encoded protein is CASSVLGPIAGQTSYNEQFF.

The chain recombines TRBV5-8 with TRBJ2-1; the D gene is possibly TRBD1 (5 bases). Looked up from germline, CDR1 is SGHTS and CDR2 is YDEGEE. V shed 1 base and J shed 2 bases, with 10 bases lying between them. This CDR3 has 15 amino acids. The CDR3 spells CASSLTGRTYNEQFF. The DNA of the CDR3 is TGTGCCAGCAGCTTGACAGGTCGGACCTACAATGAGCAGTTCTTC.

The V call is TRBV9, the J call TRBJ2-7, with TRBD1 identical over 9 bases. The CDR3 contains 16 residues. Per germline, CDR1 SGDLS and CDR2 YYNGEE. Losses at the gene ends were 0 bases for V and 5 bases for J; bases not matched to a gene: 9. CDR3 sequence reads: CASSVGGGTGFNEQYF. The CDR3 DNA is TGTGCCAGCAGCGTAGGTGGAGGGACAGGGTTCAACGAGCAGTACTTC.

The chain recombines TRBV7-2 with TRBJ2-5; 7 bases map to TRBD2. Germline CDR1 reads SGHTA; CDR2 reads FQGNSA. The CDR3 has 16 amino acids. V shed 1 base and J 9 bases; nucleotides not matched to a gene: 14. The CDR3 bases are TGTGCCAGCAGCTTAGAAAGTTGGCGGGCGGGGGTGTCCCAGTACTTC. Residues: CASSLESWRAGVSQYF.

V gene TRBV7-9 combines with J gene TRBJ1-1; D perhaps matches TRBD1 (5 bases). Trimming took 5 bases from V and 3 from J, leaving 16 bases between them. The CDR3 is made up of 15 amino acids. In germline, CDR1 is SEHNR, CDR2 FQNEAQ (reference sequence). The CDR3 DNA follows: TGTGCCAGCAGCCCTGGAAGGGGTAGTTACACTGAAGCTTTCTTT. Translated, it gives CASSPGRGSYTEAFF.

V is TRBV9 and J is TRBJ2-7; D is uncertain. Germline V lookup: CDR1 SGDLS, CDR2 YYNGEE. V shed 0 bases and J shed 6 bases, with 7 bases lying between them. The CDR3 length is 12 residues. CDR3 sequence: CASSVEPLEQYF. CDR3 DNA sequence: TGTGCCAGCAGCGTAGAGCCTCTCGAGCAGTACTTC.

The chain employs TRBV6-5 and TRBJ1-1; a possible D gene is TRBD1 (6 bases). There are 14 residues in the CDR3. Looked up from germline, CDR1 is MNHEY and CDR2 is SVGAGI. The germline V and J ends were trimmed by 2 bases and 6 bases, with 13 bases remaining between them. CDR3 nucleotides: TGTGCCAGCAGTTACGGTGGGGGGGGCCCTGAAGCTTTCTTT. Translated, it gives CASSYGGGGPEAFF.

The CDR3: CASSFQMNTEAFF. The DNA of the CDR3 is TGTGCCAGCAGTTTCCAGATGAACACTGAAGCTTTCTTT. The chain combines TRBV28 with TRBJ1-1; D is unclear. The V gene lost 3 bases and the J gene lost 0 bases, with 5 bases spanning the gap. Germline assignment: CDR1 MDHEN and CDR2 SYDVKM. This CDR3 comprises 13 residues.

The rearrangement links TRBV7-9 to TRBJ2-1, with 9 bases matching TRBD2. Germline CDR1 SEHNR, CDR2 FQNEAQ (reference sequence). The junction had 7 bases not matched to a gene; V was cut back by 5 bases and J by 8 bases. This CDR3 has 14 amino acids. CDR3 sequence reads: CASSPGTSLDEQFF. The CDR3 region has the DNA TGTGCCAGCAGCCCAGGGACTAGCCTCGATGAGCAGTTCTTC.

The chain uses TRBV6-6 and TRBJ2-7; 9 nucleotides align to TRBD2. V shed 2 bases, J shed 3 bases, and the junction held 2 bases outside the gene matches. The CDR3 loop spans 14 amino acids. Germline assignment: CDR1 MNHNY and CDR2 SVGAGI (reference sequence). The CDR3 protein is CASSYRGGDYEQYF. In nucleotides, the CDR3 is TGTGCCAGCAGTTACCGCGGGGGGGACTACGAGCAGTACTTC.

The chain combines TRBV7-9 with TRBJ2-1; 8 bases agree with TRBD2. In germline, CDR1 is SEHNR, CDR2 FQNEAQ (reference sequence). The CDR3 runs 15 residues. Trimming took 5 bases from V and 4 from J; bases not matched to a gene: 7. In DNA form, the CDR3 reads TGTGCCAGCAGCACTTCTAGCGGGTCTTACAATGAGCAGTTCTTC. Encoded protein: CASSTSSGSYNEQFF.

The CDR3 loop is CASKAGLTDTQYF. The CDR3 DNA sequence: TGTGCCAGCAAGGCAGGGCTAACAGATACGCAGTATTTT. This chain uses TRBV2 with TRBJ2-3, with D possibly being TRBD1 (5 bases). The V and J ends lost 7 bases and 3 bases respectively, with 11 bases between them. Germline CDR1 SNHLY, CDR2 FYNNEI. The CDR3 covers 13 residues.

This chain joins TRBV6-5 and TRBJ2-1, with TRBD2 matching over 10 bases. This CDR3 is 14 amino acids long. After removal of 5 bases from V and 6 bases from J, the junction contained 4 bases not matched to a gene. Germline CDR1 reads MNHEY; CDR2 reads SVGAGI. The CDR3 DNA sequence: TGTGCCAGCAGTCCGGGACTAGCGAGCAATGAGCAGTTCTTC. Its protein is CASSPGLASNEQFF.

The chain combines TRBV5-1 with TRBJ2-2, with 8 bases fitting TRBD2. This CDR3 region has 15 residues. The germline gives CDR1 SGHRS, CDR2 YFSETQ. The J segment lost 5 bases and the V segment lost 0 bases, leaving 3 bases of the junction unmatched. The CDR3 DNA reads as TGCGCCAGCAGCTTGGTCAGCGGGGGAACCGGGGAGCTGTTTTTT. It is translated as CASSLVSGGTGELFF.

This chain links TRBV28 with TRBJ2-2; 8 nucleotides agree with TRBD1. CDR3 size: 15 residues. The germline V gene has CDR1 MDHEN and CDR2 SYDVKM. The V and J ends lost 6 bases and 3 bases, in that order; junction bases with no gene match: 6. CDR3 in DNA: TGTGCCAGCAGCCAGGGACAGGAATACACCGGGGAGCTGTTTTTT. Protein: CASSQGQEYTGELFF.

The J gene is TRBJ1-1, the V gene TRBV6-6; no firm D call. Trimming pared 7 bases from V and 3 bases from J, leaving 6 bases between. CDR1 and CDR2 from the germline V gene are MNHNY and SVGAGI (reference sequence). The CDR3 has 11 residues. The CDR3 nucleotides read TGTGCCAGCACCTTCGACACTGAAGCTTTCTTT. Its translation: CASTFDTEAFF.